These T cell receptor beta chains were read from a single sample in a study of shared clonotypes between healthy human individuals. Clones were sequenced by immunoSEQ multiplex PCR, and TCRdb holds only the in-frame ones, with some missing. The sample lists some 2.1 million clones; about 94% were seen once. The specimen was naive CD8+ T cells from PBMCs. The receptors stem from a man aged 18-30 years in good health. Some clones in this sample may be carry-over from other donors' samples. CDR3s include the opening cysteine and the closing phenylalanine or tryptophan. The listing skips clone size in some rows; elsewhere it reads once, few, many or a size class.

CDR3: CASDSAGDSYEQYF
size: -
J: TRBJ2-7
V: TRBV7-9

CDR3: CASSYGLRTSGNNEQFF
size: -
J: TRBJ2-1
V: TRBV5-1

CDR3: CASSLRTGNTGELFF
size: -
J: TRBJ2-2
V: TRBV5-8

CDR3: CAISLSGRGQETQYF
size: -
J: TRBJ2-5
V: TRBV10-3

CDR3: CASSTTLVLGHEQYF
size: -
J: TRBJ2-7
V: TRBV13

CDR3: CASSILQDPVNTEAFF
size: few
J: TRBJ1-1
V: TRBV19

CDR3: CASSHGTSYEQYF
size: -
J: TRBJ2-7
V: TRBV7-8

CDR3: CASSQGTGGNTGELFF
size: -
J: TRBJ2-2
V: TRBV4-3

CDR3: CASSQILAGGPNTGELFF
size: -
J: TRBJ2-2
V: TRBV4-2

CDR3: CASSPPLDYEQYF
size: -
J: TRBJ2-7
V: TRBV7-9

CDR3: CASSLDLAGGEFF
size: -
J: TRBJ2-1
V: TRBV5-4

CDR3: CASSSFRASSTGELFF
size: -
J: TRBJ2-2
V: TRBV7-9

CDR3: CAWSYDEQYF
size: -
J: TRBJ2-7
V: TRBV30

CDR3: CASSLRDREICEQYF
size: -
J: TRBJ2-7
V: TRBV28

CDR3: CASSLVRTLGEQYF
size: -
J: TRBJ2-7
V: TRBV28

CDR3: CASSLDPDGVGNTIYF
size: -
J: TRBJ1-3
V: TRBV7-2

CDR3: CASSLVSESYNEQFF
size: -
J: TRBJ2-1
V: TRBV5-4

CDR3: CASSEARAAYEQYF
size: -
J: TRBJ2-7
V: TRBV2

CDR3: CASSLQGPPGNEQFF
size: -
J: TRBJ2-1
V: TRBV7-6

CDR3: CASRLRRGEQYF
size: -
J: TRBJ2-7
V: TRBV11-2

CDR3: CASSPPGGQMNTEAFF
size: -
J: TRBJ1-1
V: TRBV18

CDR3: CATWDSDTTNEKLFF
size: once
J: TRBJ1-4
V: TRBV15

CDR3: CASSYGPTGEQYF
size: -
J: TRBJ2-7
V: TRBV6-5

CDR3: CASSFFGPYSNQPQHF
size: -
J: TRBJ1-5
V: TRBV27

CDR3: CASSPRTPPIQETQYF
size: -
J: TRBJ2-5
V: TRBV18

CDR3: CASSFVLAGITDTQYF
size: -
J: TRBJ2-3
V: TRBV28

CDR3: CASSVGRDILSDTQYF
size: -
J: TRBJ2-3
V: TRBV9

CDR3: CASSPPNDNEQFF
size: -
J: TRBJ2-1
V: TRBV13

CDR3: CASSPREGGMNTEAFF
size: -
J: TRBJ1-1
V: TRBV9

CDR3: CASSAAQVSSYNEQFF
size: -
J: TRBJ2-1
V: TRBV6-1

CDR3: CASSPGWPWNEQFF
size: -
J: TRBJ2-1
V: TRBV27

CDR3: CASSESGTWGDTQYF
size: -
J: TRBJ2-3
V: TRBV10-2

CDR3: CASRMGTRGEQYF
size: -
J: TRBJ2-7
V: TRBV13

CDR3: CASGTSGTDLHEQYF
size: -
J: TRBJ2-7
V: TRBV13

CDR3: CASSLVAREKETQYF
size: -
J: TRBJ2-5
V: TRBV7-9

CDR3: CASIRLAGPNTEAFF
size: -
J: TRBJ1-1
V: TRBV5-4

CDR3: CASSVGAGVEYNEQFF
size: -
J: TRBJ2-1
V: TRBV9

CDR3: CASSSLGLEKAKNIQYF
size: -
J: TRBJ2-4
V: TRBV28

CDR3: CASSVENGVQETQYF
size: once
J: TRBJ2-5
V: TRBV9